The clone carrying this TCR beta chain was recorded a few times. This sample was taken from a study of blood T cell repertoires in COVID-19. Trimming left V 0 bases short and J 6 bases short, with 12 bases between. The germline V gene encodes CDR1 LGHDT and CDR2 YNNKEL (reference sequence). CDR3 length equals 14 residues. Seattle patients were enrolled during active infection and followed longitudinally. In the study's own analysis: Amplification from reference gene primers served as the basis for estimated nucleated cell counts. Data came from immunoSEQ multiplex PCR; TCRdb stores just in-frame clones and leaves some out. V, J and clone size are those of that table, while D and trimming were read from the DNA. The sample yields roughly 90,000 clones, roughly 90% seen once.

Source material: peripheral blood. The V gene is TRBV3-1 (or the pseudogene TRBV3-2), the J gene TRBJ2-7; a possible D gene is TRBD1 (5 bases). The sequence derives from a man in his fifties or sixties with COVID-19, enrolled during active disease. The CDR3 sequence: CASSQDSRVFEQYF. CDR3 nucleotide sequence: TGTGCCAGCAGCCAAGATAGCAGGGTGTTCGAGCAGTACTTC.